The rows below give T cell receptor beta chains drawn from one sample of a study of T cells after yellow fever vaccination. TCRdb re-derived calls from the 5' RACE reads in MiXCR, one entry per CDR3 protein. The sample consists of about 340,000 distinct CDR3 sequences, under 5% of them appearing once. This material consisted of PBMCs, taken 5 days after the yellow fever booster vaccination. The receptors come from a man between 18 and 35 years old who received the YFV17D yellow fever vaccine. CDR3s include the opening cysteine and the closing phenylalanine or tryptophan. D genes are given only for firm matches. Clone size, where shown, is once, few, many, or a class for clones that have expanded.

d_gene: TRBD2
abundance: few
j_gene: TRBJ2-3
v_gene: TRBV4-3
CDR3aa: CASSPGLAGERDTQYF
CDR3nt: TGCGCCAGCAGCCCGGGACTAGCGGGGGAGAGGGATACGCAGTATTTT

d_gene: .
abundance: few
j_gene: TRBJ2-7
v_gene: TRBV7-6
CDR3aa: CASSSSQGLHEQYF
CDR3nt: TGTGCCAGCAGCTCCTCTCAGGGGTTACACGAGCAGTACTTC

d_gene: TRBD1
abundance: few
j_gene: TRBJ2-3
v_gene: TRBV9
CDR3aa: CASGTGTSTDTQYF
CDR3nt: TGTGCCAGCGGGACAGGGACTAGCACAGATACGCAGTATTTT

d_gene: .
abundance: few
j_gene: TRBJ2-7
v_gene: TRBV1
CDR3aa: CTSSHPRDCCSYSYEQYF
CDR3nt: TGCACCAGCAGCCACCCCAGGGATTGTTGTTCATACTCCTACGAGCAGTACTTC

d_gene: .
abundance: many
j_gene: TRBJ2-5
v_gene: TRBV7-9
CDR3aa: CASRKTGPQETQYF
CDR3nt: TGTGCCAGCAGAAAGACAGGACCCCAAGAGACCCAGTACTTC

d_gene: TRBD2
abundance: .
j_gene: TRBJ2-4
v_gene: TRBV20-1
CDR3aa: CSANLAGENIQYF
CDR3nt: TGCAGTGCAAATCTAGCGGGGGAAAACATTCAGTACTTC

d_gene: .
abundance: many
j_gene: TRBJ1-2
v_gene: TRBV11-2
CDR3aa: CASSIPDRYYGYTF
CDR3nt: TGTGCCAGCAGCATACCGGACAGATACTATGGCTACACCTTC

d_gene: .
abundance: .
j_gene: TRBJ2-5
v_gene: TRBV7-2
CDR3aa: CASSTRGPTGETQYF
CDR3nt: TGTGCCAGCAGCACCCGAGGCCCGACGGGAGAGACCCAGTACTTC

d_gene: .
abundance: many
j_gene: TRBJ1-4
v_gene: TRBV7-2
CDR3aa: CASSDPPNEKLFF
CDR3nt: TGTGCCAGCAGCGACCCTCCTAATGAAAAACTGTTTTTT

d_gene: .
abundance: many
j_gene: TRBJ2-3
v_gene: TRBV11-2
CDR3aa: CASSRDPRYTQYF
CDR3nt: TGTGCCAGCAGTCGAGACCCTAGGTATACGCAGTATTTT

d_gene: .
abundance: few
j_gene: TRBJ2-2
v_gene: TRBV7-3
CDR3aa: CASSSSPGVDTGELFF
CDR3nt: TGTGCCAGCAGTTCTTCTCCGGGGGTGGACACCGGGGAGCTGTTTTTT

d_gene: TRBD1
abundance: many
j_gene: TRBJ2-2
v_gene: TRBV4-3
CDR3aa: CASSQGNLLGTGSQWTGELFF
CDR3nt: TGCGCCAGCAGCCAAGGAAATTTGCTGGGGACAGGGTCACAATGGACCGGGGAGCTGTTTTTT

d_gene: .
abundance: .
j_gene: TRBJ1-5
v_gene: TRBV20-1
CDR3aa: CSARIGGSNQPQHF
CDR3nt: TGCAGTGCTAGAATCGGGGGGAGCAATCAGCCCCAGCATTTT

d_gene: .
abundance: .
j_gene: TRBJ2-3
v_gene: TRBV25-1
CDR3aa: CASSSGAPTDTQYF
CDR3nt: TGTGCCAGCAGCTCAGGGGCCCCCACAGATACGCAGTATTTT

d_gene: .
abundance: few
j_gene: TRBJ2-1
v_gene: TRBV5-6
CDR3aa: CASSLGPRGVYNEQFF
CDR3nt: TGTGCCAGCAGCTTGGGTCCCAGAGGGGTTTACAATGAGCAGTTCTTC

d_gene: .
abundance: .
j_gene: TRBJ1-5
v_gene: TRBV6-5
CDR3aa: CASTEGSNQPQHF
CDR3nt: TGTGCCAGCACTGAGGGGAGCAATCAGCCCCAGCATTTT

d_gene: TRBD2
abundance: few
j_gene: TRBJ2-5
v_gene: TRBV20-1
CDR3aa: CSAQGTSGDQETQYF
CDR3nt: TGCAGTGCCCAGGGGACTAGCGGCGACCAAGAGACCCAGTACTTC

d_gene: .
abundance: many
j_gene: TRBJ2-3
v_gene: TRBV7-2
CDR3aa: CASSRGALSNTQYF
CDR3nt: TGTGCCAGCAGCCGGGGGGCCCTATCAAATACGCAGTATTTT

d_gene: .
abundance: few
j_gene: TRBJ2-2
v_gene: TRBV5-4
CDR3aa: CASQDPGGTGELFF
CDR3nt: TGTGCCAGCCAGGACCCGGGTGGCACCGGGGAGCTGTTTTTT

d_gene: .
abundance: few
j_gene: TRBJ2-6
v_gene: TRBV13
CDR3aa: CASSPMLDPGSGANVLTF
CDR3nt: TGTGCCAGCAGCCCGATGCTGGACCCCGGCTCTGGGGCCAACGTCCTGACTTTC

d_gene: TRBD1
abundance: .
j_gene: TRBJ1-6
v_gene: TRBV9
CDR3aa: CASATGGNSPLHF
CDR3nt: TGTGCCAGTGCTACAGGGGGCAATTCACCCCTCCACTTT

d_gene: .
abundance: many
j_gene: TRBJ2-3
v_gene: TRBV18
CDR3aa: CASSFSVISTDTQYF
CDR3nt: TGTGCCAGCTCGTTCTCAGTTATTAGCACAGATACGCAGTATTTT

d_gene: TRBD2
abundance: many
j_gene: TRBJ2-3
v_gene: TRBV5-1
CDR3aa: CASSLGLAGVTDTQYF
CDR3nt: TGCGCCAGCAGCTTGGGGCTAGCGGGGGTCACAGATACGCAGTATTTT

d_gene: .
abundance: many
j_gene: TRBJ1-3
v_gene: TRBV7-9
CDR3aa: CASSPPRGSGNTIYF
CDR3nt: TGTGCCAGCAGCCCGCCTAGAGGGTCTGGAAACACCATATATTTT

d_gene: TRBD1
abundance: few
j_gene: TRBJ1-2
v_gene: TRBV10-3
CDR3aa: CAFRTGSNYGYTF
CDR3nt: TGTGCCTTCCGGACAGGTTCGAACTATGGCTACACCTTC

d_gene: .
abundance: .
j_gene: TRBJ1-2
v_gene: TRBV7-9
CDR3aa: CASSSITGRDGYTF
CDR3nt: TGTGCCAGCAGCTCCATTACAGGGCGGGATGGCTACACCTTC